The TCR beta chain described here comes from a study of blood T cells in healthy people across ages. Alongside a J-beta primer mix, a sample-barcoded 5' primer served in a second PCR lasting 7 to 11 cycles. Each cDNA molecule, via a template-switch adaptor with 12 random nucleotides, was tagged. TCRdb recomputed calls from the 5' RACE reads with MiXCR, one row per CDR3 protein. The data contain about 970,000 distinct CDR3 sequences, approximately 50% of them singletons. Total RNA was isolated from each sample in quantities of at least 5.5 micrograms. Losses at the gene ends were 2 bases for V and 4 bases for J; bases not matched to a gene: 9. From germline, CDR1 is SGHAT and CDR2 FQDESV (reference sequence). The CDR3 totals 17 residues.

Sample: blood. This TCR came from a woman aged 60 to 75 in good health. This chain links TRBV11-1 with TRBJ2-5; 11 nucleotides agree with TRBD2. The CDR3 here is CASSLTSGRGYGETQYF. The CDR3 DNA reads as TGTGCCAGCAGCTTAACTAGCGGGAGAGGGTACGGAGAGACCCAGTACTTC.